The 21 T cell receptor beta chains in this list originate from one sample, sequenced in a study of Graves' ophthalmopathy and Graves' hyperthyroidism. RNA transcripts were the source from which TCR beta CDR3 regions were amplified. The first-round RT-PCR employed HTBI primers together with the Qiagen OneStep RT-PCR kit. A multiplex PCR was then performed as the second round. TCRdb processed the multiplex PCR reads anew with MiXCR; each CDR3 protein has one entry. The repertoire holds 500,000 to 700,000 distinct CDR3 sequences, less than 45% seen once, with around 4% in the top ten. Specimen: peripheral blood or thyroid tissue (not recorded which). All receptors derive from an adult man with Graves' hyperthyroidism.

This clonotype was found once. A much larger clone lies a single base off, so this may be a read error. In this CDR3 the conserved last residue, phenylalanine or tryptophan, is missing, so a read error is likely. The V call is TRBV4-1, the J call TRBJ1-6; D gene ambiguous. CDR1 is MGHRA and CDR2 is YSYEKL in the germline V gene. V lost 7 bases to trimming and J lost 0 bases, with 13 bases between them. The CDR3 runs to 16 residues. CDR3: CASKKTLSSYNSPLHS. The CDR3 nucleotides read TGCGCCAGCAAAAAGACCTTGAGCTCCTATAATTCACCCCTCCACTCT.

The chain has TRBV7-9 and TRBJ2-7, with 9 nucleotides matching TRBD1. V gave up 5 bases and J gave up 5 bases; unmatched junction bases: 22. Germline assignment: CDR1 SEHNR and CDR2 FQNEAQ (reference sequence). CDR3 length: 19 amino acids. The chain's CDR3 is CASSIVVLGNRGQSHEQYF. As DNA, the CDR3 is TGTGCCAGCAGCATAGTTGTACTGGGGAACAGGGGGCAAAGTCACGAGCAGTACTTC.

The chain uses TRBV5-1 and TRBJ2-3; D is possibly TRBD1 (6 bases). This CDR3 has 15 amino acids. Germline V gene lookup returns CDR1 SGHRS and CDR2 YFSETQ. Trimming stripped 4 bases from V and 0 bases from J, with 12 bases between. The CDR3 sequence is CASSRQVSSTDTQYF. CDR3 bases: TGCGCCAGCAGCAGACAGGTCTCTAGCACAGATACGCAGTATTTT.

The rearrangement uses TRBV10-3 and TRBJ1-4; D not resolved. Germline CDR1 reads ENHRY; CDR2 reads SYGVKD. The CDR3 extends over 13 amino acids. DNA of the CDR3: TGTGCTGCACAGAGCGCAACTAATGAAAAACTGTTTTTT. It yields the protein CAAQSATNEKLFF.

The chain recombines TRBV7-9 with TRBJ1-1; no firm D call. Between the trimmed V and J ends, which lost 5 bases and 2 bases, there was a span of 21 bases. This CDR3 has 17 residues. In germline, CDR1 is SEHNR, CDR2 FQNEAQ (reference sequence). CDR3 nucleotides: TGTGCCAGCAGCGAAAAACCAACTTACCCGTTTAACACTGAAGCTTTCTTT. Translating gives CASSEKPTYPFNTEAFF.

The rearrangement links TRBV25-1 to TRBJ1-2; 8 nucleotides align to TRBD1. V gave up 3 bases and J gave up 2 bases; unmatched junction bases: 11. CDR3 length equals 17 residues. Germline V gives CDR1 MGHDK, CDR2 SYGVNS. CDR3 bases: TGTGCCAGCAGTGAGGAATACAGGGGGGGAAAAAACTATGGCTACACCTTC. Translated, it gives CASSEEYRGGKNYGYTF.

The sample holds many counts of this clonotype. The genes are TRBV19 and TRBJ1-5; 7 nucleotides align to TRBD1. The CDR3 is 17 amino acids. CDR1 and CDR2 from the germline V gene are LNHDA and SQIVND (reference sequence). After removal of 7 bases from V and 0 bases from J, the junction contained 12 bases not matched to a gene. The chain's CDR3 is CASMEDRIGDSNQPQHF. CDR3 in DNA: TGTGCCAGTATGGAGGACAGGATTGGTGATAGCAATCAGCCCCAGCATTTT.

Comment on this clonotype: One base away lies a much larger clone, so this may be a sequencing read error. The chain employs TRBV2 and TRBJ2-2; D uncertain. Germline V gene sequence: CDR1 SNHLY, CDR2 FYNNEI. V was pared by 4 bases and J by 3 bases, with 6 bases between. The CDR3 is 13 residues long. CDR3 protein: CASSGMYTGELFF. DNA for the CDR3: TGTGCCAGCAGTGGGATGTACACCGGGGAGCTGTTTTTT.

This clonotype was counted at least ten times. The CDR3 DNA reads TGTGCCAGCAGTTACGCAGGGAATGAAAAACTGTTTTTT. Translating it yields CASSYAGNEKLFF. This sequence joins TRBV6-5 and TRBJ1-4, with D possibly matching TRBD1 (5 bases). Germline-derived CDR1 and CDR2 are MNHEY and SVGAGI. V was trimmed by 2 bases and J by 5 bases, leaving 6 bases between them. The CDR3 sequence is 13 residues long.

This clonotype has only a few counts. The chain links TRBV25-1 to TRBJ2-3, with unresolved D. The CDR3 has 14 residues. Per germline, CDR1 MGHDK and CDR2 SYGVNS. The V gene lost 3 bases and the J gene lost 0 bases, with 7 bases spanning the gap. CDR3 bases: TGTGCCAGCAGTGAGACACTTAGCACAGATACGCAGTATTTT. Residues: CASSETLSTDTQYF.

In this sample, this clonotype turned up once. One end of the junction varies from germline; a read error may be responsible. This chain links TRBV12-3 or TRBV12-4 with TRBJ1-4; D remains ambiguous. This CDR3 has 15 residues. This CDR3 is CASSVRGRTNERLFF. The CDR3, as DNA: TGTGCCAGCAGTGTCCGAGGCCGCACTAATGAAAGACTGTTTTTT.

This clonotype has ten or more counts. This chain uses TRBV19 with TRBJ2-7; a possible D gene is TRBD2 (5 bases). Trimming removed 1 base from V and 0 bases from J, with 10 bases in between. This CDR3 is 15 amino acids long. Germline V CDR1 and CDR2: LNHDA, SQIVND (reference sequence). The CDR3 loop is CASSIVSGSSYEQYF. In DNA form, the CDR3 reads TGTGCCAGTAGTATAGTGTCGGGGAGCTCCTACGAGCAGTACTTC.

Worth noting for this clonotype: A much bigger clone sits one base away, suggesting this may be a read error. This chain links TRBV19 with TRBJ1-4, with D possibly being TRBD1 (5 bases). CDR3 length: 15 residues. Germline assignment: CDR1 LNHDA and CDR2 SQIVND (reference sequence). The CDR3 spells CAGSTMGGTNEKLFF. The CDR3 DNA reads as TGTGCCGGTAGTACGATGGGGGGAACTAATGAAAAACTGTTTTTT.

V gene TRBV2 combines with J gene TRBJ2-7, with D possibly TRBD1 on 6 matching bases. CDR1 is SNHLY, CDR2 FYNNEI, per germline. The V and J ends lost 6 bases and 5 bases respectively, with 8 bases between them. CDR3 length: 11 residues. Here the CDR3 DNA reads TGTGCCAGCAGCTGGGACAACGAGCAGTACTTC. Encoded protein: CASSWDNEQYF.

This chain links TRBV5-1 with TRBJ1-5; 7 bases fit TRBD1. The V gene's germline CDR1 is SGHRS and CDR2 YFSETQ. Trimming removed 3 bases from V and 4 bases from J; junction bases left unmatched: 13. The CDR3 consists of 17 residues. The CDR3 DNA reads as TGCGCCAGCAGCTCGGTACGCCGGGACAGTGTTAATCAGCCCCAGCATTTT. Its translation: CASSSVRRDSVNQPQHF.

This clonotype was detected ten times or more. The V and J genes are TRBV24-1 and TRBJ2-5; a weak D match, TRBD1 (6 bases). This CDR3 is 13 amino acids long. Trimming pared 5 bases from V and 1 base from J, leaving 7 bases between. Germline V gene sequence: CDR1 KGHDR, CDR2 SFDVKD. CDR3 amino acids: CATSGTVQETQYF. Written as DNA, the CDR3 is TGTGCCACCAGTGGGACAGTCCAAGAGACCCAGTACTTC.

The chain is built from TRBV29-1 and TRBJ2-1, with TRBD2 identical over 7 bases. Germline-derived CDR1 and CDR2 are SQVTM and ANQGSEA. CDR3 length equals 14 residues. The V gene end was trimmed by 5 bases and the J gene end by 0 bases; junction bases not matched to a gene: 4. DNA for the CDR3: TGCAGCGTTCGGGGGGTCAGCTCCTACAATGAGCAGTTCTTC. Translated: CSVRGVSSYNEQFF.

This clonotype has more than one count but fewer than ten. J is TRBJ2-7 and V is TRBV6-2 or TRBV6-3; the D is unclear. Deletions cut 6 bases from V and 3 bases from J, with 9 bases between. The CDR3 contains 12 residues. Germline V gene lookup returns CDR1 MNHEY and CDR2 SVGEGT. CDR3 residues: CASSDEIYEQYF. As DNA, the CDR3 is TGTGCCAGCAGCGATGAAATCTACGAGCAGTACTTC.

This clonotype was recorded at least ten times. V and J are TRBV12-5 and TRBJ1-1, with TRBD1 as a possible D gene (5 bases). Germline loops: CDR1 LGHNT, CDR2 FRNRAP. V was shortened by 0 bases and J by 7 bases, with 15 bases between the two germline ends. This CDR3 has 15 amino acids. The CDR3 DNA is TGTGCTAGTGGTTTGGTACAGTCCAGTGGGGGTGAAGCTTTCTTT. Protein product: CASGLVQSSGGEAFF.

This clonotype was seen many times. V gene TRBV10-3 combines with J gene TRBJ2-7; perhaps TRBD2 as D (6 bases). Trimming removed 4 bases at V and 1 base at J, with 11 bases between. The CDR3 consists of 14 residues. Germline loops: CDR1 ENHRY, CDR2 SYGVKD. As DNA, the CDR3 is TGTGCCATCAGTGGGGATAGCGGATCCTACGAGCAGTACTTC. Translating it yields CAISGDSGSYEQYF.

As for this clonotype: This may come from a read error, since a much larger clone is one base off. The chain couples TRBV29-1 to TRBJ2-7, with 8 positions matching TRBD2. Germline lookup yields CDR1 SQVTM and CDR2 ANQGSEA. The CDR3 has 16 amino acids. The ends lost 6 bases at V and 4 bases at J; junction bases unmatched: 17. Here the CDR3 reads CSVGPVSGGPTYEQYF. The CDR3 nucleotides are TGCAGCGTGGGTCCGGTATCGGGAGGGCCTACTTACGAGCAGTACTTC.